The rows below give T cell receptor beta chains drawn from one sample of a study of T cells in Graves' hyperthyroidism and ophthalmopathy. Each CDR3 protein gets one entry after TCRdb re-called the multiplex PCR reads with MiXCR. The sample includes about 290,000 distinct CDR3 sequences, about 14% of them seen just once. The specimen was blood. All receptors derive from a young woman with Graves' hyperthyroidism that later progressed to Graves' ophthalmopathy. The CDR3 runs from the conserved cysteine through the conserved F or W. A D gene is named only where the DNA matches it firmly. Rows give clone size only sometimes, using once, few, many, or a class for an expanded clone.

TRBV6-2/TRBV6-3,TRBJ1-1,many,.,CASSPPSGWAEAFF,TGTGCCAGCAGTCCGCCGTCCGGCTGGGCTGAAGCTTTCTTT
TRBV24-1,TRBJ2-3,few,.,CATSGLLSDTQYF,TGTGCCACCAGCGGACTTCTCTCAGATACGCAGTATTTT
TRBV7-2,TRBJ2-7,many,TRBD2,CASSLEPGLPYEQYF,TGTGCCAGCAGCTTAGAGCCGGGACTACCTTACGAGCAGTACTTC
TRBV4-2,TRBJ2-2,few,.,CASTPGDTVGELFF,TGTGCCAGCACCCCGGGGGACACCGTCGGGGAGCTGTTTTTT
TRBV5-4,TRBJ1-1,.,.,CASSLIETEAFF,TGTGCCAGCAGCTTGATCGAGACTGAAGCTTTCTTT
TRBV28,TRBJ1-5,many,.,CARKWEAQPQHF,TGTGCCAGGAAGTGGGAAGCTCAGCCCCAGCATTTT
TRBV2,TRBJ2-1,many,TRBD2,CAGKRETYNEQFF,TGTGCCGGCAAGCGGGAAACCTACAATGAGCAGTTCTTC
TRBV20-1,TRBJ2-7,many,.,CSASPPHHSYEQYF,TGCAGTGCTAGCCCACCCCACCACTCCTACGAGCAGTACTTC
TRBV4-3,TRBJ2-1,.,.,CASSQDGPGGLNEQFF,TGCGCCAGCAGCCAAGATGGGCCAGGGGGGCTCAATGAGCAGTTCTTC
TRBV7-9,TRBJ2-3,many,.,CASSYELRTSTDTQYF,TGTGCCAGCAGCTACGAGCTGAGGACAAGCACAGATACGCAGTATTTT
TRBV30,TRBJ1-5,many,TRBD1,CAWSAGQANQPQHF,TGTGCCTGGAGTGCCGGACAGGCGAATCAGCCCCAGCATTTT
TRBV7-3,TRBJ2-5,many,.,CASSPRVLRETQYF,TGTGCCAGCAGCCCGAGGGTGCTAAGAGAGACCCAGTACTTC
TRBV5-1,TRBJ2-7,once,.,CASSLEGVLHEQYF,TGCGCCAGCAGCTTGGAAGGGGTCCTCCACGAGCAGTACTTC
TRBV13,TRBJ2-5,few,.,CASSVGGGSEETQYF,TGTGCCAGCAGCGTAGGTGGGGGTAGCGAAGAGACCCAGTACTTC
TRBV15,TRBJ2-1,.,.,CATSRDTPIRGEQFF,TGTGCCACCAGCAGAGATACCCCCATCCGGGGTGAGCAGTTCTTC
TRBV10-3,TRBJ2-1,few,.,CASRRVPSSYNGQFF,TGTGCCAGTCGTCGGGTGCCGAGCTCCTACAATGGGCAGTTCTTC
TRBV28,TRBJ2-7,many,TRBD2,CASSFAINFGTSGIYEQYF,TGTGCCAGCAGTTTTGCGATAAACTTCGGGACTAGCGGGATCTACGAGCAGTACTTC
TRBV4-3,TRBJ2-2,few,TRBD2,CASSSRGVLGGRSQNTGELFF,TGCGCCAGCAGCTCCAGAGGCGTGTTGGGCGGGAGGTCACAGAACACCGGGGAGCTGTTTTTT
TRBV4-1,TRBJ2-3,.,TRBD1,CASSQDRGGGTDTQYF,TGCGCCAGCAGCCAAGATCGAGGGGGCGGGACAGATACGCAGTATTTT
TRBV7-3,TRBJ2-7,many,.,CASSLDFEDEQYF,TGTGCCAGCAGCTTAGATTTTGAGGACGAGCAGTACTTC
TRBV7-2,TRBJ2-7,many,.,CATSSGTLTYEQYF,TGTGCCACCTCCTCCGGTACACTGACCTACGAGCAGTACTTC
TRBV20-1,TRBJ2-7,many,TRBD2,CSARGSGRIHEQYF,TGCAGTGCTAGAGGGAGCGGGAGGATCCACGAGCAGTACTTC
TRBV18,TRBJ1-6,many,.,CASSPGNGNSPLHF,TGTGCCAGCTCACCAGGGAACGGCAATTCACCCCTCCACTTT
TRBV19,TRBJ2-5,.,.,CASSIRARGETQYF,TGTGCCAGTAGTATAAGGGCTAGGGGAGAGACCCAGTACTTC
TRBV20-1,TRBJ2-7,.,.,CSAPGDGQWSYERYF,TGCAGTGCCCCGGGGGACGGACAGTGGTCCTACGAGCGGTACTTC